The 31 T cell receptor beta chains listed next were all sequenced from one sample in a study of control samples from healthy donors and cancer patients. The repertoire was sequenced with immunoSEQ multiplex PCR; TCRdb's copy has only in-frame clones and lacks some. The sample has about 140,000 clones, roughly nine tenths seen once. The sample consisted of blood. The source of these receptors is a man younger than 30 in good health.

The J gene is TRBJ2-3, the V gene TRBV9; D perhaps matches TRBD2 (6 bases). From germline, CDR1 is SGDLS and CDR2 YYNGEE. V was clipped by 2 bases and J by 4 bases, with 11 bases between them. The CDR3 contains 14 residues. The CDR3 sequence is CASSVDGSSDTQYF. The CDR3 nucleotides are TGTGCCAGCAGCGTGGACGGGAGCTCAGATACGCAGTATTTT.

The chain couples TRBV10-3 to TRBJ1-3, with D possibly TRBD1 on 6 matching bases. The CDR3 extends over 13 amino acids. The germline gives CDR1 ENHRY, CDR2 SYGVKD. The V end was cut by 6 bases, the J end by 8 bases, with 14 bases between. The CDR3 sequence is CAIRLGEGDTIYF. CDR3 nucleotides: TGTGCCATCAGGCTCGGGGAGGGGGACACCATATATTTT.

This chain joins TRBV24-1 and TRBJ2-7; possibly TRBD1 for D (5 bases). The germline gives CDR1 KGHDR, CDR2 SFDVKD. Trimming took 4 bases from V and 1 from J, leaving 7 bases between them. The CDR3 runs 13 residues. CDR3 bases: TGTGCCACCAGTGACCGGACATCCTACGAGCAGTACTTC. Translating gives CATSDRTSYEQYF.

This clone showed up just once. The chain uses TRBV19 and TRBJ2-3; TRBD2 matches at 10 bases. The CDR3 totals 15 residues. Germline V CDR1 and CDR2: LNHDA, SQIVND (reference sequence). V dropped 4 bases and J dropped 4; count of bases not matched to a gene: 5. The CDR3 nucleotides are TGTGCCAGTAGTAGCGGGACTAGCGAGTCAGATACGCAGTATTTT. Translation: CASSSGTSESDTQYF.

V gene TRBV7-2 combines with J gene TRBJ1-5; possible D gene TRBD1, 6 bases. In germline, CDR1 is SGHTA, CDR2 FQGNSA. The CDR3 has 14 amino acids. V lost 5 bases, J lost 3 bases, and 11 bases lay in between. The CDR3 spells CASSATGINQPQHF. DNA of the CDR3: TGTGCCAGCAGCGCCACAGGGATCAATCAGCCCCAGCATTTT.

Only a few counts were recorded for this clone. V usage is TRBV6-5 and J usage is TRBJ1-1; perhaps TRBD1 as D (5 bases). CDR3 length equals 15 residues. Germline loops: CDR1 MNHEY, CDR2 SVGAGI. Trimming took off 8 bases at V and 6 bases at J, with 22 bases between the two ends. CDR3 amino acids: CASLNLVRGGPEAFF. The CDR3 DNA reads as TGTGCCAGCCTAAATCTTGTGAGGGGAGGCCCTGAAGCTTTCTTT.

In this sample, this clone turned up once. V and J are TRBV25-1 and TRBJ1-5; 10 bases are shared with TRBD1. V was clipped by 6 bases and J by 6 bases; unmatched bases: 8. CDR3 length equals 15 residues. Germline CDR1 reads MGHDK; CDR2 reads SYGVNS. The CDR3 region is CASRIGQGVVQPQHF. The CDR3 nucleotides read TGTGCCAGCAGGATTGGACAGGGGGTCGTTCAGCCCCAGCATTTT.

V gene TRBV24-1 combines with J gene TRBJ2-1, with D unresolved. V lost 3 bases to trimming and J lost 4 bases, with 12 bases between them. There are 15 residues in the CDR3. Germline values: CDR1 KGHDR, CDR2 SFDVKD. The CDR3 region is CATSDKRNPYNEQFF. The DNA for the CDR3 is TGTGCCACCAGTGATAAGAGAAACCCTTACAATGAGCAGTTCTTC.

The chain recombines TRBV20-1 with TRBJ1-1, with 7 bases matching TRBD1. V lost 3 bases to trimming and J lost 6 bases; unmatched junction nucleotides: 19. The CDR3 spans 17 residues. CDR1 DFQATT and CDR2 SNEGSKA come from the germline V gene (reference sequence). CDR3 in amino acids: CSASSLGQYILNSEAFF. The DNA of the CDR3 is TGCAGTGCTAGTAGTTTGGGACAGTACATTTTGAATTCTGAAGCTTTCTTT.

V gene TRBV9 combines with J gene TRBJ2-3; 11 bases map to TRBD2. Unmatched junction bases numbered 9, after V lost 3 bases and J lost 6 bases. Germline V gene data show CDR1 as SGDLS and CDR2 as YYNGEE. The CDR3 length is 16 residues. CDR3 in amino acids: CASSGLAGGFKDTQYF. The DNA of the CDR3 is TGTGCCAGCAGCGGCCTAGCGGGGGGTTTTAAGGATACGCAGTATTTT.

The chain has TRBV4-1 and TRBJ2-2; 7 nucleotides align to TRBD1. This CDR3 contains 17 residues. V trimming: 3 bases; J trimming: 6 bases; junction bases outside the gene matches: 13. CDR1 is MGHRA and CDR2 is YSYEKL in the germline V gene. CDR3 coding DNA: TGCGCCAGCAGCCAGGACAAAACAGGGGTAGGATCCGGGGAGCTGTTTTTT. This sequence encodes CASSQDKTGVGSGELFF.

For this clone: The junction shows a germline mismatch at one end, possibly a read error. The chain couples TRBV10-1 to TRBJ1-1; no clear D gene. Germline CDR1 is WNHNN and CDR2 is SYGVQD (reference sequence). The CDR3 is made up of 9 amino acids. CDR3 sequence: CASSSDKLF. The DNA of the CDR3 is TGCGCCAGCAGTAGCGACAAGCTCTTT.

The chain combines TRBV12-3 or TRBV12-4 with TRBJ2-5; a weak D match, TRBD2 (5 bases). Trimming stripped 8 bases from V and 5 bases from J, with 15 bases between. CDR3 length equals 13 residues. The CDR3 spells CASEIAGRETQYF. The CDR3 DNA sequence: TGTGCCAGCGAAATTGCGGGTCGGGAGACCCAGTACTTC.

The V call is TRBV9, the J call TRBJ2-7, with D unclear. Germline V gives CDR1 SGDLS, CDR2 YYNGEE. Trimming took 0 bases from V and 5 from J, leaving 12 bases between them. This CDR3 is 14 amino acids long. CDR3 in amino acids: CASSVGVLPHEQYF. In DNA form, the CDR3 reads TGTGCCAGCAGCGTAGGAGTATTACCCCACGAGCAGTACTTC.

The chain joins TRBV13 to TRBJ1-4; 7 bases agree with TRBD1. The V and J ends lost 4 bases and 8 bases, in that order; junction bases with no gene match: 13. The CDR3 length is 16 residues. Germline loops: CDR1 PRHDT, CDR2 FYEKMQ (reference sequence). In DNA, the CDR3 is TGTGCCAGCAGCTACCGGGAAGACAGGGTAGAGGAAAAACTGTTTTTT. It specifies CASSYREDRVEEKLFF.

This sequence joins TRBV6-2 or TRBV6-3 and TRBJ1-1; D is uncertain. The CDR3 is 15 residues long. The V and J ends lost 2 bases and 1 base respectively, with 11 bases between them. Germline loops: CDR1 MNHEY, CDR2 SVGEGT. The chain's CDR3 is CASSYGYVRNTEAFF. Written as DNA, the CDR3 is TGTGCCAGCAGTTACGGTTACGTCCGGAACACTGAAGCTTTCTTT.

The chain links TRBV4-1 to TRBJ2-7; TRBD1 aligns across 7 bases. The germline V gene has CDR1 MGHRA and CDR2 YSYEKL. This CDR3 has 14 residues. V lost 4 bases to trimming and J lost 2 bases; unmatched junction nucleotides: 5. The CDR3 protein is CASSPRQGPYEQYF. CDR3 DNA: TGCGCCAGCAGCCCTCGACAGGGCCCCTACGAGCAGTACTTC.

The chain carries TRBV28 and TRBJ1-2, with TRBD1 identical over 7 bases. V lost 6 bases, J lost 4 bases, and 8 bases stayed unmatched. The CDR3 covers 14 residues. The germline V gene encodes CDR1 MDHEN and CDR2 SYDVKM. CDR3 sequence reads: CASSPPGQVYGYTF. The CDR3 DNA follows: TGTGCCAGCAGCCCCCCCGGACAGGTCTATGGCTACACCTTC.

The chain recombines TRBV7-8 with TRBJ2-7, with D hard to call. The V and J ends lost 5 bases and 0 bases respectively, with 20 bases between them. Germline loops: CDR1 SGHVS, CDR2 FQNEAQ. The CDR3 covers 17 residues. CDR3 sequence: CASSLTEARTHSYEQYF. CDR3 bases: TGTGCCAGCAGCCTCACCGAGGCTCGAACACACTCCTACGAGCAGTACTTC.

The rearrangement uses TRBV29-1 and TRBJ1-1, with D perhaps matching TRBD1 (6 bases). CDR1 is SQVTM, CDR2 ANQGSEA, per germline. CDR3 size: 13 residues. Trimming pared 7 bases from V and 1 base from J, leaving 13 bases between. The CDR3 region is CSASRDTNTEAFF. The CDR3 nucleotides read TGCAGCGCCAGCCGGGACACGAACACTGAAGCTTTCTTT.

The chain employs TRBV7-2 and TRBJ1-4; D gene uncertain. With 1 base removed from V and 3 bases from J, the gap between germline ends came to 6 bases. Germline values: CDR1 SGHTA, CDR2 FQGNSA. The CDR3 is made up of 14 amino acids. The CDR3 loop reads CASSLGLANEKLFF. The CDR3 bases are TGTGCCAGCAGCTTAGGACTCGCTAATGAAAAACTGTTTTTT.

In DNA, the CDR3 is TGTGCCAGCAGGAACGAAAAACTGTTTTTT. This codes for CASRNEKLFF. V usage is TRBV4-2 and J usage is TRBJ1-4; no clear D gene. The V end lost 6 bases, the J end lost 8 bases, and 4 bases lay between the germline ends. CDR3 length equals 10 residues. Per germline, CDR1 LGHNA and CDR2 YNFKEQ.

This chain uses TRBV2 with TRBJ1-4; TRBD1 agrees at 7 bases. CDR1 is SNHLY, CDR2 FYNNEI, per germline. This CDR3 has 15 amino acids. The V and J ends lost 3 bases and 8 bases, in that order; junction bases with no gene match: 9. The CDR3 reads CASSEQTGSGEKLFF. For the CDR3, the DNA is TGTGCCAGCAGTGAGCAGACAGGGTCTGGAGAAAAACTGTTTTTT.

This clone was seen just once. The CDR3, as DNA: TGTGCCAGCAACCCAGGACGAATGTATGGCTACACCTTC. Protein sequence: CASNPGRMYGYTF. The V and J genes are TRBV6-5 and TRBJ1-2; D unclear. This CDR3 comprises 13 residues. CDR1 is MNHEY and CDR2 is SVGAGI in the germline V gene. Trimming removed 7 bases at V and 5 bases at J, with 14 bases between.

This rearrangement joins TRBV10-3 to TRBJ2-1; 7 bases fit TRBD1. Trimming at V came to 10 bases and at J to 3 bases, leaving 6 bases not matched to a gene. Germline V lookup: CDR1 ENHRY, CDR2 SYGVKD. There are 13 residues in the CDR3. The CDR3 DNA reads as TGTGCCACCAGGGACAGCCACTACAATGAGCAGTTCTTC. This translates into CATRDSHYNEQFF.

The chain has TRBV4-2 and TRBJ2-7; TRBD2 agrees at 16 bases. J gave up 2 bases and V 1 base, and 11 bases lay outside the gene matches. The CDR3 contains 20 residues. Germline V gives CDR1 LGHNA, CDR2 YNFKEQ. CDR3 in amino acids: CASSQVSAVGLAGGAYEQYF. The CDR3 DNA sequence: TGTGCCAGCAGCCAAGTTTCTGCGGTGGGACTAGCGGGGGGGGCCTACGAGCAGTACTTC.

J is TRBJ2-7 and V is TRBV5-5; no clear D gene. Looked up from germline, CDR1 is SGHKS and CDR2 is YYEKEE (reference sequence). This CDR3 comprises 14 residues. Between the trimmed V and J ends, which lost 5 bases and 5 bases, there was a span of 17 bases. This chain's CDR3 is CASSPDPPADEQYF. DNA of the CDR3: TGTGCCAGCAGTCCCGACCCCCCAGCCGACGAGCAGTACTTC.

This clone appeared once. V is TRBV27 and J is TRBJ1-3, with 7 bases matching TRBD1. Per germline, CDR1 MNHEY and CDR2 SMNVEV (reference sequence). The CDR3 covers 16 residues. V lost 5 bases to trimming and J lost 1 base; unmatched junction nucleotides: 8. This CDR3 reads CASSATGMESGNTIYF. DNA for the CDR3: TGTGCCAGCAGTGCGACAGGGATGGAATCTGGAAACACCATATATTTT.

The chain joins TRBV4-2 to TRBJ2-7; D not resolved. The CDR3 is made up of 14 amino acids. The V gene's germline CDR1 is LGHNA and CDR2 YNFKEQ. Between the trimmed V and J ends, which lost 2 bases and 6 bases, there was a span of 14 bases. CDR3 coding DNA: TGTGCCAGCAGCCAAAAATTGGCAGGACCCGAGCAGTACTTC. It codes for CASSQKLAGPEQYF.

This chain uses TRBV25-1 with TRBJ1-6; the D gene is possibly TRBD1 (5 bases). V shed 2 bases and J shed 9 bases, with 14 bases lying between them. This CDR3 has 15 amino acids. Germline values: CDR1 MGHDK, CDR2 SYGVNS. For the CDR3, the DNA is TGTGCCAGCAGTGAAACGGTAGGGGATAGTTCACCCCTCCACTTT. This sequence encodes CASSETVGDSSPLHF. The full variable domain, with the rest looked up from reference TRBV25-1 and TRBJ1-6, is EADIYQTPRYLVIGTGKKITLECSQTMGHDKMYWYQQDPGMELHLIHYSYGVNSTEKGDLSSESTVSRIRTEHFPLTLESARPSHTSQYLCASSETVGDSSPLHFGNGTRLTVT.

The chain employs TRBV5-4 and TRBJ2-5, with 16 positions matching TRBD2. J lost 5 bases, V lost 4 bases, and 5 bases had no gene match. Germline values: CDR1 SGHNT, CDR2 YYREEE (reference sequence). The CDR3 runs 16 residues. Here the CDR3 reads CASSAGLAGGLETQYF. The CDR3 bases are TGTGCCAGCAGCGCGGGACTAGCGGGGGGGCTGGAGACCCAGTACTTC.